The T cell receptor (beta chain) described here comes from a study of blood T cell repertoires in COVID-19. Study background: COVID-19 samples, acute and convalescent, were from the United States, Italy and Spain. T cells, B-cell-depleted T cells, or PBMCs provided the cDNA or gDNA that served as material.

This clone occurred once. Germline CDR1 reads SNHLY; CDR2 reads FYNNEI. There are 15 residues in the CDR3. The V and J ends lost 2 bases and 7 bases respectively, with 15 bases between them. Some clones are missing from TCRdb's copy, which holds only in-frame ones; the method was immunoSEQ multiplex PCR. The sample contains about 170,000 clones, approximately 84% of which appear only once. Sequencing was performed on peripheral blood. The chain uses TRBV2 and TRBJ2-4; possible D gene TRBD1, 5 bases. The source is a middle-aged man who had recovered from COVID-19. CDR3 residues: CASSESVGVGNIQYF. The DNA for the CDR3 is TGTGCCAGCAGTGAATCCGTAGGGGTGGGGAACATTCAGTACTTC.